Each of the 10 T cell receptor beta chains below was sequenced from the same sample in a study of T-cell memory formation after mild COVID-19. TCRdb re-analysed the 5' RACE reads in MiXCR, keeping a single row per CDR3 protein. This sample has 450,000 or so distinct CDR3 sequences, with 25% found just once. Specimen: PBMCs or a T cell subset sorted from them (not recorded which). Receptors originate from an adult woman who had mild COVID-19 (a few samples of this study predate the infection). Cell type and time point are not known.

The chain links TRBV2 to TRBJ2-2; 11 nucleotides line up with TRBD2. Germline trimming cut 4 bases from V and 7 bases from J; bases unmatched to any gene: 2. The CDR3 is 14 amino acids. The germline gives CDR1 SNHLY, CDR2 FYNNEI. The CDR3 DNA follows: TGTGCCAGCAGTGTAGCGGGGGGGCTCGGGGAGCTGTTTTTT. This codes for CASSVAGGLGELFF.

This clonotype was recorded only once. The rearrangement uses TRBV29-1 and TRBJ1-1, with 7 nucleotides matching TRBD1. V lost 7 bases and J lost 2; bases outside the gene matches: 4. This CDR3 has 12 residues. Germline CDR1 and CDR2: SQVTM and ANQGSEA. The CDR3 spells CSAGTVNTEAFF. The DNA of the CDR3 is TGCAGCGCCGGGACAGTCAACACTGAAGCTTTCTTT.

Notes on this clonotype: At one end the junction does not follow the germline gene, possibly because of a read error. J is TRBJ2-7 and V is TRBV29-1, with D possibly TRBD1 on 6 matching bases. The CDR3 runs to 14 residues. Germline loops: CDR1 SQVTM, CDR2 ANQGSEA. The CDR3 DNA reads as TGCAGCGTATTTGACAGGTCCCAAACCTACGGGCAGTACTTC. It encodes CSVFDRSQTYGQYF.

The chain couples TRBV14 to TRBJ2-1; TRBD1 matches at 7 bases. V shed 1 base, J shed 12 bases, and the junction held 3 bases outside the gene matches. CDR1 and CDR2 (germline): SGHDN, FVKESK. The CDR3 has 12 residues. CDR3 sequence (DNA): TGTGCCAGCAGCCAAGCCGGGACAGTGCAGTTCTTC. This codes for CASSQAGTVQFF. Supplemented by reference TRBV14 and TRBJ2-1, the full variable domain reads EAGVTQFPSHSVIEKGQTVTLRCDPISGHDNLYWYRRVMGKEIKFLLHFVKESKQDESGMPNNRFLAERTGGTYSTLKVQPAELEDSGVYFCASSQAGTVQFFGPGTRLTVL.

This clonotype has only a few counts. This chain uses TRBV19 with TRBJ1-2, with unresolved D. The CDR3 loop spans 13 amino acids. V gave up 3 bases and J gave up 5 bases, with 10 bases separating them. Per germline, CDR1 LNHDA and CDR2 SQIVND (reference sequence). The CDR3 spells CASSMTGRYGYTF. The CDR3 DNA is TGTGCCAGTAGTATGACCGGGAGGTATGGCTACACCTTC.

V usage is TRBV6-5 and J usage is TRBJ1-1; tentative D call: TRBD1 (6 bases). The CDR3 has 14 amino acids. Trimming stripped 0 bases from V and 4 bases from J, with 9 bases between. Germline values: CDR1 MNHEY, CDR2 SVGAGI. The CDR3 spells CASSYSRGATEAFF. The DNA for the CDR3 is TGTGCCAGCAGTTACTCAAGGGGGGCCACTGAAGCTTTCTTT.

This clonotype was observed a handful of times. V usage is TRBV29-1 and J usage is TRBJ1-2, with TRBD1 matching 10 bases. Trimming at V came to 0 bases and at J to 6 bases, leaving 7 bases not matched to a gene. Per the germline V gene, CDR1 is SQVTM and CDR2 is ANQGSEA. CDR3 length equals 15 residues. CDR3 in amino acids: CSVEDFAGTGDGYTF. The CDR3 DNA follows: TGCAGCGTTGAAGATTTTGCCGGGACAGGGGATGGCTACACCTTC.

This clonotype was seen more than once but under ten times. The chain links TRBV3-1 to TRBJ2-3, with TRBD2 identical over 11 bases. Germline V gene sequence: CDR1 LGHDT, CDR2 YNNKEL (reference sequence). Losses at the gene ends were 1 base for V and 2 bases for J; bases not matched to a gene: 2. The CDR3 sequence is 16 residues long. CDR3 sequence (DNA): TGTGCCAGCAGCCAAGTAGCGGGGGGGTTCACAGATACGCAGTATTTT. Its translation is CASSQVAGGFTDTQYF.

V is TRBV6-5 and J is TRBJ2-3; no definite D call. CDR1 is MNHEY and CDR2 is SVGAGI in the germline V gene. Trimming left V 2 bases short and J 6 bases short, with 6 bases between. The CDR3 has 12 amino acids. The CDR3 sequence: CASSYGWDTQYF. The CDR3 DNA follows: TGTGCCAGCAGTTACGGGTGGGATACGCAGTATTTT.

This clonotype was recorded a few times. V and J are TRBV18 and TRBJ2-7; weak D call: TRBD1 (6 bases). Germline loops: CDR1 KGHSH, CDR2 LQKENI. Trimming cost V 5 bases and J 5 bases, with 13 bases left between them. The CDR3 contains 13 residues. The chain's CDR3 is CASSGQGTNEQYF. The CDR3 region has the DNA TGTGCCAGCTCAGGTCAGGGGACCAACGAGCAGTACTTC.